This T cell receptor (beta chain) was recorded in a study of blood T cell repertoires in COVID-19. Across the study: Samples of COVID-19 (acute and convalescent) were obtained from the United States, Italy and Spain. PBMCs, B-cell-depleted T cells, or T cells provided the cDNA or gDNA that made up the material.

Germline values: CDR1 MRHNA, CDR2 SNTAGT. There are 14 residues in the CDR3. Losses at the gene ends were 5 bases for V and 0 bases for J; bases not matched to a gene: 3. Authors' methods: Estimated nucleated cell counts came from reference gene primer amplification. The method was immunoSEQ multiplex PCR; TCRdb's version includes in-frame clones alone and lacks a portion of them. That table supplies the V and J calls and clone size; D and trimming were determined from the DNA. The table lists some 120,000 clones, around nine tenths of them singletons. Sequenced material: peripheral blood. The TCR sequence derives from a man aged 50 to 59 with acute or convalescent COVID-19. The gene calls are TRBV6-4 and TRBJ1-1; TRBD1 matches 7 bases. CDR3 coding DNA: TGTGCCAGCAGTAGGACAGGTATGAACACTGAAGCTTTCTTT. Protein sequence: CASSRTGMNTEAFF.